Listed below are T cell receptor beta chains from one sample, sequenced in a study of cytomegalovirus exposure and HLA in healthy donors. Profiling relied on immunoSEQ multiplex PCR, and the TCRdb table lists in-frame clones only, not all of them. Of about 180,000 clones listed, 79% are singletons. Sequenced material: PBMCs. These TCRs come from a woman aged 40 to 49 in good health and CMV-seronegative. Each CDR3 is given with its conserved first and last residue. D genes are given only for firm matches. Where a row states a size, it is once, few, many or the class of an expanded clone; other rows omit it.

abundance	d_gene	v_gene	j_gene	CDR3nt	CDR3aa
.	.	TRBV27	TRBJ2-7	TGTGCCAGCTCACATCCCGGGGGGCACGAGCAGTACTTC	CASSHPGGHEQYF
.	.	TRBV7-9	TRBJ1-4	TGTGCCAGCAGCCTCTCCGGGACAAGTGATGAAAAACTGTTTTTT	CASSLSGTSDEKLFF
few	TRBD1	TRBV6-5	TRBJ1-1	TGTGCCAGCAGTACACGGGGACAGGGCAACACTGAAGCTTTCTTT	CASSTRGQGNTEAFF
few	.	TRBV7-6	TRBJ2-7	TGTGCCAGCAGCTTAGGAACAGGAGTCTCCTACGAGCAGTACTTC	CASSLGTGVSYEQYF
.	.	TRBV5-1	TRBJ1-3	TGCGCCAGCAGCCCTGGAGGAGGCGTTGGAAACACCATATATTTT	CASSPGGGVGNTIYF
many	.	TRBV4-1	TRBJ2-1	TGCGCCAGCAGCCAGGGGCTCCGACAGAATAAGTCCTACAATGAGCAGTTCTTC	CASSQGLRQNKSYNEQFF
.	.	TRBV9	TRBJ2-1	TGTGCCAGCAGCGTACAGGGGTCACGTAATGAGCAGTTCTTC	CASSVQGSRNEQFF
.	.	TRBV28	TRBJ1-5	TGTGCCAGCAGGGGCGGGAGCAATCAGCCCCAGCATTTT	CASRGGSNQPQHF
.	.	TRBV6-1	TRBJ1-4	TGTGCCAGCAGTCCTGACCGGTCAGGAGGGCTGTTTTTT	CASSPDRSGGLFF
.	.	TRBV30	TRBJ2-5	TGTGCCGGGAGTAGACAGGCCGGAGAGACCCAGTACTTC	CAGSRQAGETQYF
.	.	TRBV10-3	TRBJ1-1	TGTGCCATCAGTGGACAGCTGGGGTCTGAAGCTTTCTTT	CAISGQLGSEAFF
.	TRBD1	TRBV6-5	TRBJ1-1	TGTGCCAGCAGTTACCCACAGGGGACTGAAGCTTTCTTT	CASSYPQGTEAFF
few	.	TRBV5-4	TRBJ1-4	TGTGCCAGCAGCAAGACCGAGGATGAAAAACTGTTTTTT	CASSKTEDEKLFF
.	.	TRBV29-1	TRBJ1-4	TGCAGCGTGAAAGCGGACGCAAGACCTAATGAAAAACTGTTTTTT	CSVKADARPNEKLFF
.	.	TRBV1	TRBJ2-5	TGCACCAGCAGCCTTCGCTCCCCCTGTAGGAGGAGGGAGACCCAGTACTTC	CTSSLRSPCRRRETQYF
.	TRBD1	TRBV7-9	TRBJ1-2	TGTGCCAGCAGCCCCCCGGGACAGGGCATCTACACCTTC	CASSPPGQGIYTF
.	TRBD2	TRBV9	TRBJ2-7	TGTGCCAGCAGCGTAGTTGGGACTAGCGGGGGCGACAGCTCCTACGAGCAGTACTTC	CASSVVGTSGGDSSYEQYF
.	.	TRBV11-3	TRBJ1-1	TGTGCCAGCAGCTTAGGTTTCGCTGAAGCTTTCTTT	CASSLGFAEAFF
.	TRBD1	TRBV29-1	TRBJ1-4	TGCAGCGTAATAGACAGACAGGGGGCGGCTAATGAAAAACTGTTTTTT	CSVIDRQGAANEKLFF
.	.	TRBV9	TRBJ1-2	TGTGCCAGCAGTAAGGAACAGGGTAAGCCCTATGGCTACACCTTC	CASSKEQGKPYGYTF
.	TRBD2	TRBV11-1	TRBJ2-5	TGTGCCAGCAGCCTACGGCTAGCGGCCCAAGAGACCCAGTACTTC	CASSLRLAAQETQYF
.	.	TRBV25-1	TRBJ1-2	TGTGCCAGCAGTGGGACAGTCAACTATGGCTACACCTTC	CASSGTVNYGYTF
.	.	TRBV15	TRBJ2-5	TGTGCCACCAGCAGAGGACACGGACAAGAGACCCAGTACTTC	CATSRGHGQETQYF
few	.	TRBV11-1	TRBJ1-1	TGTGCCAGCAGCTCCCAACCTTTTGGAGGGGCTGAAGCTTTCTTT	CASSSQPFGGAEAFF
.	.	TRBV5-4	TRBJ1-1	TGTGCCAGCAGCTTGATTCAGGGAGGAGGAGCTTTCTTT	CASSLIQGGGAFF
.	.	TRBV5-1	TRBJ2-5	TGCGCCAGCAGTTGGGGGGGCTTAATCCAAGAGACCCAGTACTTC	CASSWGGLIQETQYF
few	TRBD1	TRBV5-4	TRBJ1-1	TGTGCCAGCAGCGGAACAGGGGGCTCAGCTTTCTTT	CASSGTGGSAFF
.	TRBD1	TRBV19	TRBJ1-5	TGTGCCAGTAGTCACGACGACAGGGGCAATCAGCCCCAGCATTTT	CASSHDDRGNQPQHF
.	.	TRBV19	TRBJ2-5	TGTGCCAGTAGTATCCGCCAAATCGGGAAAGAGACCCAGTACTTC	CASSIRQIGKETQYF
.	.	TRBV11-3	TRBJ2-7	TGTGCCAGCAGCTTAGGGGCCCAGACAGGGAGGATCTACGAGCAGTACTTC	CASSLGAQTGRIYEQYF
.	TRBD1	TRBV5-1	TRBJ2-3	TGCGCCAGCAGTCAGTCTATAGCACAGGGGGCGACAGATACGCAGTATTTT	CASSQSIAQGATDTQYF
few	.	TRBV28	TRBJ2-7	TGTGCCAGCGGTAGTCCTAGCTCCTACGAGCAGTACTTC	CASGSPSSYEQYF
.	.	TRBV9	TRBJ2-7	TGTGCCAGCAGCGCCGGACATACTTCCTACGAGCAGTACTTC	CASSAGHTSYEQYF
few	.	TRBV28	TRBJ1-3	TGTGCCAGCAGTTCGGGACTCCCGAGCTCTGGAAACACCATATATTTT	CASSSGLPSSGNTIYF
.	TRBD1	TRBV19	TRBJ2-7	TGTGCCAGTAGTAGCCGGGGACAGGGGACACGCTACGAGCAGTACTTC	CASSSRGQGTRYEQYF
.	TRBD2	TRBV7-2	TRBJ2-2	TGTGCCAGCAGCCCGGGACTAGCGAACACCGGGGAGCTGTTTTTT	CASSPGLANTGELFF
.	TRBD2	TRBV5-1	TRBJ2-5	TGCGCCAGCAGCCCGCCAGCGGGGGGGCCGGTAGAGACCCAGTACTTC	CASSPPAGGPVETQYF
.	TRBD1	TRBV9	TRBJ1-4	TGTGCCAGCAGCCCCGAAGGGACAGGGGATGAAAAACTGTTTTTT	CASSPEGTGDEKLFF
.	.	TRBV4-2	TRBJ2-7	TGTGCCAGCGGGGGGCTAGCGGCCTACGAGCAGTACTTC	CASGGLAAYEQYF
.	.	TRBV19	TRBJ2-5	TGTGCCAGTAGTATTAGTTCTCCGGGGGTCGTACAAGAGACCCAGTACTTC	CASSISSPGVVQETQYF
.	TRBD2	TRBV7-2	TRBJ2-2	TGTGCCAGCAGCTTCAGCGGGAAGGCCACCGGGGAGCTGTTTTTT	CASSFSGKATGELFF
.	TRBD1	TRBV19	TRBJ1-1	TGTGCCAGTAGTACCGCGCTCCAGGGGGCTGGCACTGAAGCTTTCTTT	CASSTALQGAGTEAFF
.	.	TRBV6-1	TRBJ1-2	TGTGCCAGCAGTGAAAGGGAGAGTGGCTACACCTTC	CASSERESGYTF
.	TRBD1	TRBV5-1	TRBJ1-1	TGCGCCAGCAGTTATACCCCAGGGGGCTCTGAAGCTTTCTTT	CASSYTPGGSEAFF